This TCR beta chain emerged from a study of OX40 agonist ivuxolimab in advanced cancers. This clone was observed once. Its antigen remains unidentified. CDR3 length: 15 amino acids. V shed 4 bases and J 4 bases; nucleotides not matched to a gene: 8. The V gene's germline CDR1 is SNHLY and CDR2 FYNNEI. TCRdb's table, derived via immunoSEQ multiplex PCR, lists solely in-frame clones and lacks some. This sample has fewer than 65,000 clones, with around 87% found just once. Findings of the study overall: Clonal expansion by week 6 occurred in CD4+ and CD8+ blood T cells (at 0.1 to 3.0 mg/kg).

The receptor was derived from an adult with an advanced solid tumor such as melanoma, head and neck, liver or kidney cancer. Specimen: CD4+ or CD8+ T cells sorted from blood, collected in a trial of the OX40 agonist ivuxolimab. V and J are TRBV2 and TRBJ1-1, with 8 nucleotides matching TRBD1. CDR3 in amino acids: CASSGIRGRGTEAFF. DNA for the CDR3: TGTGCCAGCAGTGGTATCAGGGGGCGAGGCACTGAAGCTTTCTTT.